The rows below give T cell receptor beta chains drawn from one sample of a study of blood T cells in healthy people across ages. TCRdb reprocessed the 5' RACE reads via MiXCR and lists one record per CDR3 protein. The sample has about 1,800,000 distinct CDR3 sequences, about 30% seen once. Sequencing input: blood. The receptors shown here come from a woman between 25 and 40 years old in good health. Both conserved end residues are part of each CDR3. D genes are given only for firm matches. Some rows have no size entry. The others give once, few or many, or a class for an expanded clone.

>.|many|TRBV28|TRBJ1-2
CASSFTPGVYGYTF
TGTGCCAGCAGTTTTACTCCGGGCGTCTATGGCTACACCTTC
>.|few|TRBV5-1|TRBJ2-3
CASMRDGSTDTQYF
TGCGCCAGCATGAGGGACGGTAGCACAGATACGCAGTATTTT
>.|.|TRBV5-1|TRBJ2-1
CASSLQLDEQFF
TGCGCCAGCAGCTTGCAGTTGGATGAGCAGTTCTTC
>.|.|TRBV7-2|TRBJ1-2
CASSRPPGVVMGYTF
TGCGCCAGCAGCCGGCCCCCAGGGGTAGTGATGGGCTACACCTTC
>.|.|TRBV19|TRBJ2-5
CASSIQPRETQYF
TGTGCCAGTAGTATTCAACCACGGGAGACCCAGTACTTC
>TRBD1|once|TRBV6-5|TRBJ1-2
CASSYGIKTGRLSGYTF
TGTGCCAGCAGTTACGGGATTAAGACAGGGCGATTAAGTGGCTACACCTTC
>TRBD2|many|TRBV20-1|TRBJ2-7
CSAMTSGRGHGEQYF
TGCAGTGCAATGACTAGCGGGAGAGGCCATGGCGAGCAGTACTTC
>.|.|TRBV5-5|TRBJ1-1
CASSGQFNTEAFF
TGTGCCAGCAGCGGACAGTTTAACACTGAAGCTTTCTTT
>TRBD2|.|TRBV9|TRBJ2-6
CASSSRGDSLSGANILTF
TGTGCCAGCAGCTCCCGGGGGGATAGCCTCTCTGGGGCCAACATCCTGACTTTC
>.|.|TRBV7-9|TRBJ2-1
CATTPGQPANEQFF
TGTGCCACCACCCCGGGCCAACCCGCTAATGAGCAGTTCTTC
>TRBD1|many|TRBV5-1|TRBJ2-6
CASSPRGQGLGANVLTF
TGCGCCAGCAGCCCGAGGGGACAGGGACTTGGGGCCAACGTCCTGACTTTC
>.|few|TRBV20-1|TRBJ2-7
CSAREWSGSSYEQYF
TGCAGTGCTAGAGAGTGGAGTGGGTCCTCCTACGAGCAGTACTTC
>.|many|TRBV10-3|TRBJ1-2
CAISDGSIYGYTF
TGTGCCATCAGTGACGGTTCAATCTATGGCTACACCTTC
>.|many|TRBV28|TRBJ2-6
CAIRRAGSAGANVLTF
TGTGCCATCAGGCGGGCGGGGAGCGCTGGGGCCAACGTCCTGACTTTC
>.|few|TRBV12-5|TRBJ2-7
CASGLHIYGAYEQYF
TGTGCTAGTGGCCTTCACATCTACGGAGCGTACGAGCAGTACTTC
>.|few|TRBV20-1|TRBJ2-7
CSASSLARVRGSYEQYF
TGCAGTGCTAGCAGTCTAGCGAGGGTCCGGGGTTCTTACGAGCAGTACTTC
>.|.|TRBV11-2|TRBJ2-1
CASSSLLGRFNEQFF
TGTGCCAGCAGCTCCTTACTGGGGAGGTTCAATGAGCAGTTCTTC
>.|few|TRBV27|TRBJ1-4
CASSTGLSNEKLFF
TGTGCCAGCAGTACAGGGTTGTCTAATGAAAAACTGTTTTTT
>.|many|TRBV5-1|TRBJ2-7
CASSNGASYEQYF
TGCGCCAGCAGCAACGGGGCCTCCTACGAGCAGTACTTC
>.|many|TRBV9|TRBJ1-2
CASAQGDANYGYTF
TGTGCCAGCGCGCAGGGAGATGCCAACTATGGCTACACCTTC
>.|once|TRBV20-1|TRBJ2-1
CSARGGLGHNEQFF
TGCAGTGCTAGAGGGGGACTGGGGCACAATGAGCAGTTCTTC